These 10 T cell receptor beta chains were sequenced from one sample in a study of spatial heterogeneity in lung cancer. TCRdb redid the calling of the 5' RACE reads with MiXCR, one entry per CDR3 protein. Among about 27,000 distinct CDR3 sequences listed, about 5.2% were seen once. Time point specified: blood at routine non-recurrence follow-up after resection. The starting material was PBMCs, obtained at follow-up. All receptors derive from a female donor with early-stage non-small cell lung cancer.

V usage is TRBV19 and J usage is TRBJ2-1, with 7 bases aligning to TRBD1. This CDR3 comprises 15 residues. Germline CDR1 reads LNHDA; CDR2 reads SQIVND (reference sequence). J lost 9 bases, V lost 4 bases, and 12 bases had no gene match. CDR3 sequence reads: CASSSSGTVKGEQFF. In DNA, the CDR3 is TGTGCCAGTAGTAGTTCCGGGACAGTGAAGGGTGAGCAGTTCTTC.

There are many counts of this clonotype. This rearrangement joins TRBV9 to TRBJ2-7, with D perhaps TRBD1 (5 bases). This CDR3 has 13 residues. Germline values: CDR1 SGDLS, CDR2 YYNGEE. V lost 3 bases to trimming and J lost 5 bases, with 12 bases between them. Written as DNA, the CDR3 is TGTGCCAGCAGCGCAGGGCAGAGAGACGAGCAGTACTTC. Translating it yields CASSAGQRDEQYF.

This clonotype was recorded at least ten times. The V and J genes are TRBV6-2 or TRBV6-3 and TRBJ2-2; D gene ambiguous. Germline assignment: CDR1 MNHEY and CDR2 SVGEGT. Trimming removed 6 bases at V and 6 bases at J, with 17 bases between. The CDR3 consists of 15 residues. The CDR3 loop reads CASSLRNPSAGELFF. The CDR3 bases are TGTGCCAGCAGCCTCCGGAACCCCTCGGCCGGGGAGCTGTTTTTT.

This clonotype was observed many times. This chain joins TRBV30 and TRBJ1-6; 10 nucleotides match TRBD1. Germline loops: CDR1 GTSNPN, CDR2 SVGIG (reference sequence). V shed 3 bases, J shed 10 bases, and the junction held 9 bases outside the gene matches. The CDR3 is 15 residues long. This CDR3 is CAWRGQGPRTSPLHF. The CDR3 nucleotides read TGTGCCTGGAGGGGACAGGGGCCGCGGACCTCACCCCTCCACTTT.

This clonotype was recorded at least ten times. The chain links TRBV7-9 to TRBJ2-3; D remains unclear. This CDR3 is built from 11 residues. From germline, CDR1 is SEHNR and CDR2 FQNEAQ (reference sequence). Trimming shortened V by 9 bases and J by 4 bases, and 8 bases separated the two germline ends. The CDR3 region has the DNA TGTGCCAGTCGGGTCGCAGATACGCAGTATTTT. This translates into CASRVADTQYF.

This clonotype showed up many times. The chain has TRBV6-2 or TRBV6-3 and TRBJ2-1; D possibly matches TRBD1 or TRBD2 (5 bases each). V lost 6 bases, J lost 7 bases, and 19 bases lay in between. This CDR3 has 15 amino acids. Germline V gene data show CDR1 as MNHEY and CDR2 as SVGEGT. CDR3 sequence: CASRELRDDGNEQFF. In nucleotides, the CDR3 is TGTGCCAGCAGGGAGCTCCGGGACGACGGGAATGAGCAGTTCTTC.

This clonotype was recorded at least ten times. The chain joins TRBV11-2 to TRBJ2-1, with 11 bases matching TRBD2. CDR1 and CDR2 (germline): SGHAT, FQNNGV. This CDR3 comprises 16 residues. V trimming: 2 bases; J trimming: 9 bases; junction bases outside the gene matches: 9. CDR3 nucleotide sequence: TGTGCCAGCAGCTTAAATAGCGGGAGGGCCGCCGGTGAGCAGTTCTTC. Translated, it gives CASSLNSGRAAGEQFF.

This clonotype was observed at least ten times. The genes are TRBV27 and TRBJ2-3; TRBD1 might be the D (5 bases). The CDR3 spans 15 residues. Trimming left V 6 bases short and J 0 bases short, with 13 bases between. CDR1 MNHEY and CDR2 SMNVEV come from the germline V gene (reference sequence). Here the CDR3 reads CASSDSGPSTDTQYF. DNA for the CDR3: TGTGCCAGCAGCGACAGTGGTCCGAGCACAGATACGCAGTATTTT.

This clonotype was picked up many times. The chain is built from TRBV20-1 and TRBJ2-3, with 8 bases aligning to TRBD2. V gave up 7 bases and J gave up 5 bases; unmatched junction bases: 14. The CDR3 runs to 15 residues. Germline CDR1 reads DFQATT; CDR2 reads SNEGSKA (reference sequence). CDR3 sequence reads: CSVQRAGEDGDTQYF. CDR3 nucleotide sequence: TGCAGTGTCCAAAGAGCGGGAGAGGATGGAGATACGCAGTATTTT.

This clonotype has a handful of counts. This rearrangement joins TRBV7-2 to TRBJ2-1; 8 bases match TRBD2. The CDR3 extends over 15 amino acids. The germline V gene has CDR1 SGHTA and CDR2 FQGNSA. The V and J ends lost 3 bases and 5 bases, in that order; junction bases with no gene match: 6. The CDR3 DNA is TGTGCCAGCAGCTTGTCTAGCGGGTCACACAATGAGCAGTTCTTC. The encoded protein is CASSLSSGSHNEQFF.